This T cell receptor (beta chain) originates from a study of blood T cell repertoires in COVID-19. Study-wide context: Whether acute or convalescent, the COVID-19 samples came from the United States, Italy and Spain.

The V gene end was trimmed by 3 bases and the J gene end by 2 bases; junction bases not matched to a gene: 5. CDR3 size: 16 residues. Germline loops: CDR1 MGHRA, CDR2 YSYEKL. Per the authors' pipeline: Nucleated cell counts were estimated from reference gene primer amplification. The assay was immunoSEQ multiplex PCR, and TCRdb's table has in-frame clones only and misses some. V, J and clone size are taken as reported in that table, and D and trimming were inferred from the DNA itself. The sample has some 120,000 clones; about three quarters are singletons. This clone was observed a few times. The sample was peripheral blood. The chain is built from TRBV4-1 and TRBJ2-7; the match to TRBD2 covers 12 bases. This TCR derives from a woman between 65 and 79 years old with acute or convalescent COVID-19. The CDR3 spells CASSQASGGAPYEQYF. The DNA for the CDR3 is TGCGCCAGCAGCCAGGCTAGCGGGGGGGCTCCCTACGAGCAGTACTTC.